Following are 20 T cell receptor beta chains from one sample sequenced in a study of blood T cell repertoires in COVID-19. Repertoires were generated with immunoSEQ multiplex PCR, while TCRdb's copy carries only in-frame clones and drops some. This table holds hundreds of thousands of clones, around 85% found once. Sample: peripheral blood. The receptors come from a woman aged 18-29 years with acute or convalescent COVID-19.

A single count supports this clone. The chain links TRBV5-1 to TRBJ2-7; D is ambiguous. This CDR3 is 13 amino acids long. Germline lookup yields CDR1 SGHRS and CDR2 YFSETQ. Between the trimmed V and J ends, which lost 4 bases and 3 bases, there was a span of 11 bases. CDR3 amino acids: CASSTTPGYEQYF. The DNA of the CDR3 is TGCGCCAGCAGCACCACCCCGGGCTACGAGCAGTACTTC.

This chain joins TRBV19 and TRBJ1-1, with 7 bases matching TRBD1. Trimming removed 7 bases from V and 4 bases from J; junction bases left unmatched: 9. Germline V lookup: CDR1 LNHDA, CDR2 SQIVND (reference sequence). The CDR3 totals 14 residues. Written as DNA, the CDR3 is TGTGCCAGTATCAAACGGGCAGGGGGCACTGAAGCTTTCTTT. Translated, it gives CASIKRAGGTEAFF.

The chain has TRBV10-3 and TRBJ2-3; 10 nucleotides align to TRBD1. The CDR3 covers 13 residues. The J segment lost 2 bases and the V segment lost 10 bases, leaving 3 bases of the junction unmatched. Looked up from germline, CDR1 is ENHRY and CDR2 is SYGVKD. The CDR3 nucleotides are TGTGCCAATGGACAGGGGGTCACAGATACGCAGTATTTT. Translation: CANGQGVTDTQYF.

The V call is TRBV11-1, the J call TRBJ2-3; 11 bases match TRBD2. J gave up 4 bases and V 6 bases, and 0 bases lay outside the gene matches. This CDR3 is 13 amino acids long. Germline CDR1 and CDR2: SGHAT and FQDESV (reference sequence). CDR3 coding DNA: TGTGCCAGCAGACTAGCGGGGGCAGATACGCAGTATTTT. Its protein is CASRLAGADTQYF.

This sequence joins TRBV5-6 and TRBJ1-6; the D gene is possibly TRBD1 (5 bases). Germline CDR1 reads SGHDT; CDR2 reads YYEEEE. The CDR3 has 14 amino acids. Trimming cost V 0 bases and J 8 bases, with 9 bases left between them. The CDR3 bases are TGTGCCAGCAGCTTGGGAAGGGGATATTCACCCCTCCACTTT. It translates to CASSLGRGYSPLHF.

V gene TRBV24-1 combines with J gene TRBJ2-5; 7 bases match TRBD1. This CDR3 is 16 amino acids long. V was clipped by 3 bases and J by 4 bases; unmatched bases: 10. Germline values: CDR1 KGHDR, CDR2 SFDVKD. This chain's CDR3 is CATSDTGQVRRETQYF. CDR3 DNA sequence: TGTGCCACCAGTGATACCGGACAGGTGAGGCGAGAGACCCAGTACTTC.

J is TRBJ1-4 and V is TRBV9, with TRBD1 as a possible D gene (5 bases). The germline CDR1 and CDR2 sequences are SGDLS and YYNGEE. The CDR3 length is 15 residues. Trimming removed 2 bases from V and 3 bases from J, with 11 bases in between. The CDR3 sequence is CASSVGQGPNEKLFF. CDR3 nucleotides: TGTGCCAGCAGCGTCGGCCAGGGTCCTAATGAAAAACTGTTTTTT. Full variable domain (outside the CDR3, taken from reference TRBV9 and TRBJ1-4): DSGVTQTPKHLITATGQRVTLRCSPRSGDLSVYWYQQSLDQGLQFLIQYYNGEERAKGNILERFSAQQFPDLHSELNLSSLELGDSALYFCASSVGQGPNEKLFFGSGTQLSVL.

The V and J genes are TRBV5-1 and TRBJ1-6; D uncertain. Trimming took 2 bases from V and 16 from J, leaving 10 bases between them. This CDR3 is 11 amino acids long. In germline, CDR1 is SGHRS, CDR2 YFSETQ. The CDR3 bases are TGCGCCAGCAGCTTAGACCAGGAACTCCACTTT. It encodes CASSLDQELHF.

In this sample, this clone turned up a few times. The rearrangement uses TRBV18 and TRBJ2-7; D remains unclear. The germline gives CDR1 KGHSH, CDR2 LQKENI. V was shortened by 0 bases and J by 4 bases, with 7 bases between the two germline ends. The CDR3 sequence is 13 residues long. This CDR3 is CASSPPSGYEQYF. CDR3 DNA: TGTGCCAGCTCACCACCGTCGGGTTACGAGCAGTACTTC. Full variable domain (rest looked up from reference TRBV18 and TRBJ2-7): NAGVMQNPRHLVRRRGQEARLRCSPMKGHSHVYWYRQLPEEGLKFMVYLQKENIIDESGMPKERFSAEFPKEGPSILRIQQVVRGDSAAYFCASSPPSGYEQYFGPGTRLTVT.

The chain links TRBV5-6 to TRBJ2-7, with TRBD1 matching over 9 bases. Germline-derived CDR1 and CDR2 are SGHDT and YYEEEE. V trimming: 7 bases; J trimming: 5 bases; junction bases outside the gene matches: 13. The CDR3 has 15 residues. CDR3: CASSSLGTGFNEQYF. The CDR3 region has the DNA TGTGCCAGCTCATCGCTCGGGACAGGGTTCAACGAGCAGTACTTC. Drawing the rest from reference TRBV5-6 and TRBJ2-7, the complete variable domain is DAGVTQSPTHLIKTRGQQVTLRCSPKSGHDTVSWYQQALGQGPQFIFQYYEEEERQRGNFPDRFSGHQFPNYSSELNVNALLLGDSALYLCASSSLGTGFNEQYFGPGTRLTVT.

In this sample, this clone turned up a few times. The CDR3 here is CASSLETGKQYEQYF. CDR3 nucleotide sequence: TGTGCCAGCAGCTTAGAAACAGGGAAGCAATACGAGCAGTACTTC. The chain has TRBV7-7 and TRBJ2-7, with D perhaps matching TRBD1 (6 bases). The CDR3 has 15 residues. From germline, CDR1 is SSHAT and CDR2 FNYEAQ (reference sequence). Between the trimmed V and J ends, which lost 1 base and 4 bases, there was a span of 14 bases.

This chain uses TRBV7-9 with TRBJ1-3, with a tentative D call TRBD1 (6 bases). There are 19 residues in the CDR3. Trimming removed 4 bases from V and 0 bases from J, with 22 bases in between. Per the germline V gene, CDR1 is SEHNR and CDR2 is FQNEAQ (reference sequence). CDR3 sequence: CASSSSTGTRTSSGNTIYF. The CDR3 DNA reads TGTGCCAGCAGCTCCTCGACCGGGACAAGGACTTCCTCTGGAAACACCATATATTTT.

The rearrangement uses TRBV10-3 and TRBJ1-4; 7 bases map to TRBD1. The germline gives CDR1 ENHRY, CDR2 SYGVKD. This CDR3 has 13 amino acids. The junction had 8 bases not matched to a gene; V was cut back by 10 bases and J by 6 bases. In DNA, the CDR3 is TGTGCCACTCAAGACAGGGTGGATGAAAAACTGTTTTTT. This codes for CATQDRVDEKLFF.

V usage is TRBV24-1 and J usage is TRBJ1-2; D possibly corresponds to TRBD1 (5 bases). V gave up 3 bases and J gave up 4 bases, with 11 bases separating them. The CDR3 runs to 14 residues. Germline V gene lookup returns CDR1 KGHDR and CDR2 SFDVKD. Here the CDR3 DNA reads TGTGCCACCAGTGATAGGGGTCGAGTCTATGGCTACACCTTC. This encodes CATSDRGRVYGYTF.

This clone showed up just a few times. The rearrangement uses TRBV5-5 and TRBJ1-1; a weak D match, TRBD1 (6 bases). The CDR3 spans 15 residues. Looked up from germline, CDR1 is SGHKS and CDR2 is YYEKEE (reference sequence). Trimming stripped 4 bases from V and 0 bases from J, with 13 bases between. CDR3 DNA sequence: TGTGCCAGCAGCCTGATACAGGGCATGAACACTGAAGCTTTCTTT. It encodes CASSLIQGMNTEAFF.

This clone was seen a few times. The rearrangement uses TRBV19 and TRBJ1-3; D is ambiguous. This CDR3 contains 15 residues. The germline V gene encodes CDR1 LNHDA and CDR2 SQIVND (reference sequence). Trimming took 9 bases from V and 3 from J, leaving 18 bases between them. Here the CDR3 reads CASPGLEGDGNTIYF. The CDR3 DNA follows: TGTGCCAGCCCCGGCTTGGAGGGTGATGGAAACACCATATATTTT. Filled out from reference TRBV19 and TRBJ1-3, the complete variable domain reads DGGITQSPKYLFRKEGQNVTLSCEQNLNHDAMYWYRQDPGQGLRLIYYSQIVNDFQKGDIAEGYSVSREKKESFPLTVTSAQKNPTAFYLCASPGLEGDGNTIYFGEGSWLTVV.

This clone was found once. The chain employs TRBV6-5 and TRBJ2-4, with 9 bases that match TRBD1. Trimming cost V 6 bases and J 6 bases; bases outside gene matches: 9. This CDR3 is 15 amino acids long. In germline, CDR1 is MNHEY, CDR2 SVGAGI. The CDR3 loop reads CASRPRTGAGNIQYF. For the CDR3, the DNA is TGTGCCAGCAGACCCCGGACAGGGGCTGGAAACATTCAGTACTTC.

The chain links TRBV7-6 to TRBJ2-5; 10 bases fit TRBD2. The V gene end was trimmed by 5 bases and the J gene end by 4 bases; junction bases not matched to a gene: 7. In germline, CDR1 is SGHVS, CDR2 FNYEAQ. This CDR3 contains 15 residues. In nucleotides, the CDR3 is TGTGCCAGCAGCCTACGACTAGCGGGCGGAGAGACCCAGTACTTC. Residues: CASSLRLAGGETQYF.

The chain has TRBV5-6 and TRBJ1-3; 8 bases line up with TRBD1. Germline-derived CDR1 and CDR2 are SGHDT and YYEEEE. The CDR3 runs to 16 residues. Trimming cost V 4 bases and J 2 bases; bases outside gene matches: 8. CDR3 coding DNA: TGTGCCAGCAGCCCTTGGACAGGGCTCGCTGGAAACACCATATATTTT. This sequence encodes CASSPWTGLAGNTIYF.

The genes are TRBV27 and TRBJ2-1; TRBD2 might be the D (5 bases). The CDR3 totals 14 residues. Germline V gene sequence: CDR1 MNHEY, CDR2 SMNVEV (reference sequence). V was shortened by 6 bases and J by 5 bases, with 14 bases between the two germline ends. The CDR3 DNA reads as TGTGCCAGCAGAATACCCGGGGTAAACAATGAGCAGTTCTTC. Its protein is CASRIPGVNNEQFF.